This TCR beta chain was documented in a study of blood T cells in healthy people across ages. Study-wide points: There were more naive CD4+ cells and higher diversity in long-lived donors than in aged donors. In these data, TCR beta diversity tracked strongly with naive T cell percentage.

Together with a sample-barcoded 5' primer, a J-beta primer mix was included in a second PCR lasting about 6 to 11 cycles. TCRdb recomputed calls from the 5' RACE reads with MiXCR, one row per CDR3 protein. The sample lists over 950,000 distinct CDR3 sequences, 51% occurring once. This clonotype came up a few times. Its specificity is unknown. Per germline, CDR1 SNHLY and CDR2 FYNNEI. The CDR3 spans 13 residues. Trimming took off 6 bases at V and 6 bases at J, with 12 bases between the two ends. All donors came from Russia, were Caucasian and healthy, and spanned ages roughly 6 to 95. No fewer than 6 million PBMCs went into each sample.

V and J are TRBV2 and TRBJ2-1; D assignment may be TRBD1 or TRBD2 (5 bases each). Material for sequencing was blood. This receptor was obtained from a woman aged 60-70 years in good health. The CDR3 spells CASRGLRANEQFF. As DNA, the CDR3 is TGTGCCAGCAGGGGGCTGCGGGCCAATGAGCAGTTCTTC.